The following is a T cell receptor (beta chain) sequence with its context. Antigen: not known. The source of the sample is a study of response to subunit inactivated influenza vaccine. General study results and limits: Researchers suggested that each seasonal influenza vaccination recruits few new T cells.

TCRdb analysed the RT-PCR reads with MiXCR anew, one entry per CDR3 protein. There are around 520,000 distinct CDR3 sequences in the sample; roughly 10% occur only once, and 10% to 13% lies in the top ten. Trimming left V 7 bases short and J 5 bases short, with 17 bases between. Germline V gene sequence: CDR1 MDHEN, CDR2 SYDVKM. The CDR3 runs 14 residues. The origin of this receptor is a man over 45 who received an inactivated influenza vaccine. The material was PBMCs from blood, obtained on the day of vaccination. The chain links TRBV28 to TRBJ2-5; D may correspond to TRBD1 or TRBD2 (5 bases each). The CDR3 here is CASTFWGPWETQYF. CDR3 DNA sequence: TGTGCCAGCACTTTTTGGGGACCCTGGGAGACCCAGTACTTC.